This T cell receptor (beta chain) was profiled in a study of blood T cell repertoires in COVID-19. The V segment lost 5 bases and the J segment 5 bases; nucleotides outside the gene matches: 14. Per germline, CDR1 SNHLY and CDR2 FYNNEI. CDR3 length equals 16 residues. In the original workflow: Estimation of nucleated cell counts relied on the amplification of reference gene primers. This table comes from immunoSEQ multiplex PCR, and its TCRdb copy is limited to in-frame clones, with some not included. D and trimming were read from the DNA, whereas the V and J calls and clone size are those reported in that table. The sample shows about 280,000 clones, around four fifths of them seen only once.

The chain combines TRBV2 with TRBJ2-5; 7 bases fit TRBD2. The TCR was taken from a woman aged 45-65 years who had recovered from COVID-19. Sequencing was done on a sample of peripheral blood. CDR3: CASSTLTSLSSETQYF. CDR3 nucleotides: TGTGCCAGCAGTACCCTGACTAGCCTCAGCTCGGAGACCCAGTACTTC.